This is a list of T cell receptor beta chains from one sample in a study of T cells after yellow fever vaccination. From the 5' RACE reads, TCRdb called clonotypes with MiXCR, one entry per CDR3 protein. The table records about 320,000 distinct CDR3 sequences, around 13% of them present only once. The input for sequencing was CD4+ T cells sorted from PBMCs, taken 15 days after the yellow fever booster vaccination. The receptors stem from a man younger than 35 who received the YFV17D yellow fever vaccine. CDR3s include the opening cysteine and the closing phenylalanine or tryptophan. D genes are given only for firm matches. The size of a clone is reported for some rows only, either as once, few or many, or as a class for expanded clones.

DNA: TGTGCCAGCAGCCAAAAAACGGGGGGATCAGATACGCAGTATTTT
CDR3: CASSQKTGGSDTQYF
V: TRBV7-9
size: -
J: TRBJ2-3
D: TRBD2

DNA: TGTGCCAGCAGGAGGGAGCGCACAGATACGCAGTATTTT
CDR3: CASRRERTDTQYF
V: TRBV6-6
size: -
J: TRBJ2-3
D: -

DNA: TGTGCCAGCCGGGGTCGTCAGGGTCCCTACGAGCAGTACTTC
CDR3: CASRGRQGPYEQYF
V: TRBV6-2/TRBV6-3
size: few
J: TRBJ2-7
D: -

DNA: TGTGCCAGCAGCTTGGTTATAGCGGGGGGAGAGACCCAGTACTTC
CDR3: CASSLVIAGGETQYF
V: TRBV5-6
size: -
J: TRBJ2-5
D: TRBD2

DNA: TGTGCCAGCAGCTCCACAGGGGCTGGAAACACCATATATTTT
CDR3: CASSSTGAGNTIYF
V: TRBV9
size: once
J: TRBJ1-3
D: TRBD1

DNA: TGCAGCGCCGAGCAGGGGGCTGGGGAGACCCAGTACTTC
CDR3: CSAEQGAGETQYF
V: TRBV29-1
size: -
J: TRBJ2-5
D: TRBD1

DNA: TGCAGTGCTAGAGGACAGGGGGCACGACAGCCCCAGCATTTT
CDR3: CSARGQGARQPQHF
V: TRBV20-1
size: few
J: TRBJ1-5
D: TRBD1

DNA: TGCGCCAGCAGCCTCGACTGGAATGAGCAGTTCTTC
CDR3: CASSLDWNEQFF
V: TRBV5-1
size: -
J: TRBJ2-1
D: -

DNA: TGTGCCAGCAGTTACCAACCCGGGACAGGGGGCTACTATGGCTACACCTTC
CDR3: CASSYQPGTGGYYGYTF
V: TRBV6-5
size: few
J: TRBJ1-2
D: TRBD1

DNA: TGTGCCAGCAGCTTGGAAGGGACCTATAATTCACCCCTCCACTTT
CDR3: CASSLEGTYNSPLHF
V: TRBV5-6
size: -
J: TRBJ1-6
D: -

DNA: TGTGCCAGCAGCGAGATCCTGGGCACTGAAGCTTTCTTT
CDR3: CASSEILGTEAFF
V: TRBV12-3/TRBV12-4
size: -
J: TRBJ1-1
D: -

DNA: TGCGCCAGCAGTCAATCGGGAGGAGATGAGCAGTTCTTC
CDR3: CASSQSGGDEQFF
V: TRBV23-1
size: -
J: TRBJ2-1
D: -

DNA: TGCAGTGCTAGAGAGGAGGGGCTTTATGGCTACACCTTC
CDR3: CSAREEGLYGYTF
V: TRBV20-1
size: -
J: TRBJ1-2
D: -

DNA: TGTGCCAGCTCTTACGCCAGGGGCAGTTTCCAAGAGACCCAGTACTTC
CDR3: CASSYARGSFQETQYF
V: TRBV18
size: few
J: TRBJ2-5
D: -

DNA: TGCGCCAGCAGTGAAGGAGCTGCGGGCCGAGATACGCAGTATTTT
CDR3: CASSEGAAGRDTQYF
V: TRBV10-1
size: few
J: TRBJ2-3
D: -

DNA: TGTGCCAGCAGCCTATCTAGCGGGGGGAACAATGAGCAGTTCTTC
CDR3: CASSLSSGGNNEQFF
V: TRBV7-2
size: many
J: TRBJ2-1
D: TRBD2

DNA: TGTGCCATCAGTGAGTCGCAAGGGAACACTGAAGCTTTCTTT
CDR3: CAISESQGNTEAFF
V: TRBV10-3
size: -
J: TRBJ1-1
D: -

DNA: TGTGCCAGCAGCCTCAGGGGGCGCGACTATGGCTACACCTTC
CDR3: CASSLRGRDYGYTF
V: TRBV5-6
size: many
J: TRBJ1-2
D: TRBD1

DNA: TGTGCCAGCAGCCAAGAAATCGGGCTGAAAAAACTGTTTTTT
CDR3: CASSQEIGLKKLFF
V: TRBV3-1
size: -
J: TRBJ1-4
D: -

DNA: TGTGCCAGCAGCGTAATGGGACAGGCAATTAATGAGCAGTTCTTC
CDR3: CASSVMGQAINEQFF
V: TRBV9
size: many
J: TRBJ2-1
D: TRBD1

DNA: TGCAGTGCTAGAGCAGGAACTAACTACAATGAGCAGTTCTTC
CDR3: CSARAGTNYNEQFF
V: TRBV20-1
size: few
J: TRBJ2-1
D: -

DNA: TGCAGTGCATCCGGACAGGACCAAGAGACCCAGTACTTC
CDR3: CSASGQDQETQYF
V: TRBV20-1
size: -
J: TRBJ2-5
D: TRBD1

DNA: TGTGCCACCAGTGATCGGGAGACCCAGTACTTC
CDR3: CATSDRETQYF
V: TRBV24-1
size: -
J: TRBJ2-5
D: -

DNA: TGTGCCAGCAGCAGACAGGACACTGAAGCTTTCTTT
CDR3: CASSRQDTEAFF
V: TRBV12-3/TRBV12-4
size: -
J: TRBJ1-1
D: -

DNA: TGTGCCACCAGTGATTTCAGGGGGTCGTACAATGAGCAGTTCTTC
CDR3: CATSDFRGSYNEQFF
V: TRBV24-1
size: -
J: TRBJ2-1
D: TRBD1

DNA: TGTGCCACCAGTGGGTTCTCTAGCGGGGGGGCCTTAAATGAGCAGTTCTTC
CDR3: CATSGFSSGGALNEQFF
V: TRBV24-1
size: many
J: TRBJ2-1
D: TRBD2

DNA: TGCGCCAGCAGCCAAGGTCACTACAATGAGCAGTTCTTC
CDR3: CASSQGHYNEQFF
V: TRBV4-3
size: -
J: TRBJ2-1
D: -

DNA: TGTGCCAGCAGTACTCCGGGACAGGCCACCTTGAACACTGAAGCTTTCTTT
CDR3: CASSTPGQATLNTEAFF
V: TRBV12-3/TRBV12-4
size: many
J: TRBJ1-1
D: TRBD1

DNA: TGTGCCAGCAGCTTAGGGTTAACAGGGGGCCATGAGCAGTTCTTC
CDR3: CASSLGLTGGHEQFF
V: TRBV7-2
size: many
J: TRBJ2-1
D: TRBD1

DNA: TGTGCCAGCAGTTTTGTTGGCTATGGCTACACCTTC
CDR3: CASSFVGYGYTF
V: TRBV12-3/TRBV12-4
size: -
J: TRBJ1-2
D: -

DNA: TGTGCCAGCAGCCCGATTGAGAATGAGCAGTTCTTC
CDR3: CASSPIENEQFF
V: TRBV7-9
size: -
J: TRBJ2-1
D: -

DNA: TGCGCCAGCAGCCCTTCCTGGACTGGGCCCTATGGCTACACCTTC
CDR3: CASSPSWTGPYGYTF
V: TRBV4-3
size: -
J: TRBJ1-2
D: -

DNA: TGTGCCAGCTCTTCCGGGGGCGGGCACAATGAGCAGTTCTTC
CDR3: CASSSGGGHNEQFF
V: TRBV18
size: few
J: TRBJ2-1
D: -

DNA: TGCAGCGTCAAAGTCTGGGTGAACACTGAAGCTTTCTTT
CDR3: CSVKVWVNTEAFF
V: TRBV29-1
size: -
J: TRBJ1-1
D: -

DNA: TGTGCCAGCAGCCAAGCGGCGAGGGGGAGCTCCTACGAGCAGTACTTC
CDR3: CASSQAARGSSYEQYF
V: TRBV4-2
size: many
J: TRBJ2-7
D: -